A selection of T cell receptor beta chains follows, all from one sample in a study of blood T cells in healthy people across ages. From the 5' RACE reads, TCRdb called clonotypes with MiXCR, one entry per CDR3 protein. The repertoire holds 920,000 or so distinct CDR3 sequences, with roughly 45% as singletons. The source material was blood. The source of these receptors is a woman aged 55 to 70 in good health. CDR3s include the opening cysteine and the closing phenylalanine or tryptophan. D genes are given only for firm matches. Clone size is not always given. Where it is, it says once, few, many or a class for expanded clones.

- 16 TRBD2 TRBJ2-7 TRBV7-2 TGTGCCAGCAGCTTTAGTACTAGCGGGAGTAGGGATGAGCAGTACTTC CASSFSTSGSRDEQYF
- 15 TRBD2 TRBJ2-1 TRBV5-1 TGCGTCAGCAGCTTGGAGGGACTAGCCTACAATGAGCAGTTCTTC CVSSLEGLAYNEQFF
- 16 TRBD2 TRBJ2-1 TRBV4-2 TGTGCCAGCAGCCCCGGAGGGACTAGCGGGAGCAATGAGCAGTTCTTC CASSPGGTSGSNEQFF
- 13 TRBD1 TRBJ2-3 TRBV12-3/TRBV12-4 TGTGCCAGCAGTAACAGGGGGCCAGATACGCAGTATTTT CASSNRGPDTQYF
- 15 - TRBJ1-5 TRBV6-1 TGTGCCAGCAAGGGGCGTACAGTCAGCAATCAGCCCCGGCATTTT CASKGRTVSNQPRHF
- 13 - TRBJ1-2 TRBV29-1 TGCAGCGCTTGGGGGGGGCACGGCTATGGCTACACCTTC CSAWGGHGYGYTF
- 15 - TRBJ1-5 TRBV20-1 TGCAGTGCTAGATCGAGGCAGAGAGCCGCTCAGCCCCAGCATTTT CSARSRQRAAQPQHF
- 12 TRBD2 TRBJ2-1 TRBV25-1 TGTGCCAGCAGGGAAGGCGGGAGTGAGCAGTTCTTC CASREGGSEQFF
- 15 - TRBJ2-3 TRBV12-3/TRBV12-4 TGTGCCAGCACTACGAAGGGACCCCTCACAGAGACGCAGTATTTT CASTTKGPLTETQYF
- 18 TRBD2 TRBJ2-3 TRBV28 TGTGCCAGCAGTTCCCCCGGGACTAGCGGGAGGTGGGCAGATACGCAGTATTTT CASSSPGTSGRWADTQYF
- 14 - TRBJ2-7 TRBV7-2 TGTGCCAGCAGCATAAGGGACGGAGCCTACGAGCAGTACTTC CASSIRDGAYEQYF
once 15 TRBD1 TRBJ2-7 TRBV18 TGTGCCAGCTCGGCGAGGACAGGGGGCCCACTCGAGCAGTACTTC CASSARTGGPLEQYF
- 12 - TRBJ2-5 TRBV2 TGTGCCAGCGACGGGGATTCAGAGACCCAGTACTTC CASDGDSETQYF
- 16 - TRBJ2-1 TRBV7-8 TGTGCCAGCAGCTTAGCGGCACTGAGCTCCTACAATGAGCAGTTCTTC CASSLAALSSYNEQFF
- 14 TRBD2 TRBJ2-7 TRBV30 TGTGCCTGGGGACTAGCGGGATTCAACTACGAGCAGTACTTC CAWGLAGFNYEQYF
few 16 - TRBJ2-1 TRBV6-6 TGTGCCAGCTTCCCTGCTTACAGGGAGTCTTACAATGAGCAGTTCTTC CASFPAYRESYNEQFF
many 12 - TRBJ1-1 TRBV27 TGTGCCAGTGGACAGACAAACACTGAAGCTTTCTTT CASGQTNTEAFF
- 14 - TRBJ2-5 TRBV20-1 TGCAGTGCTAGCTCGGACCGACTGACGGAGACCCAGTACTTC CSASSDRLTETQYF
few 17 TRBD2 TRBJ2-5 TRBV5-1 TGCGCCAGCAGCCCAGGAGGTCTAGCGGTAACCCAAGAGACCCAGTACTTC CASSPGGLAVTQETQYF
few 13 TRBD2 TRBJ2-4 TRBV2 TGTGCCAGCAGTGAATATCGGACTAGTGAGCAGTACTTC CASSEYRTSEQYF